The 8 T cell receptor beta chains listed next were all sequenced from one sample in a study of T cell responses to AZD1222 COVID-19 vaccine. Data came from immunoSEQ multiplex PCR; TCRdb stores just in-frame clones and leaves some out. The sample holds 160,000 or so clones; 92% are singletons and the top ten take around 0.99%. The sample here was peripheral blood, taken 28 days after the second AZD1222 dose. The source is an adult who received the AZD1222 COVID-19 vaccine.

The CDR3 DNA is TGTGCCATCACCGCAGGACAGCTGAACACTGAAGCTTTCTTT. Translating it yields CAITAGQLNTEAFF. The V and J genes are TRBV10-3 and TRBJ1-1; D is possibly TRBD1 (6 bases). V was trimmed by 7 bases and J by 0 bases, leaving 12 bases between them. CDR1 is ENHRY and CDR2 is SYGVKD in the germline V gene. The CDR3 is made up of 14 amino acids.

The chain is built from TRBV6-5 and TRBJ1-2, with 11 bases fitting TRBD1. CDR1 is MNHEY, CDR2 SVGAGI, per germline. The CDR3 spans 14 residues. After removal of 6 bases from V and 5 bases from J, the junction contained 5 bases not matched to a gene. The CDR3 loop is CASSRDRGKYGYTF. In DNA, the CDR3 is TGTGCCAGCAGCCGGGACAGGGGGAAGTATGGCTACACCTTC.

The genes are TRBV7-8 and TRBJ1-2, with a weak D call TRBD1 (5 bases). From germline, CDR1 is SGHVS and CDR2 FQNEAQ. Trimming took 3 bases from V and 4 from J, leaving 9 bases between them. The CDR3 sequence is 13 residues long. Written as DNA, the CDR3 is TGTGCCAGCAGCTTCTTAGACAGCTATGGCTACACCTTC. Protein sequence: CASSFLDSYGYTF.

The chain has TRBV2 and TRBJ1-2; D is perhaps TRBD1 (5 bases). This CDR3 is built from 16 residues. Between the trimmed V and J ends, which lost 1 base and 5 bases, there was a span of 17 bases. Per germline, CDR1 SNHLY and CDR2 FYNNEI. The CDR3 sequence: CASSEGGTPSGYGYTF. CDR3 coding DNA: TGTGCCAGCAGTGAAGGGGGCACTCCGTCGGGGTATGGCTACACCTTC.

The chain joins TRBV30 to TRBJ1-5; D possibly corresponds to TRBD1 (6 bases). This CDR3 contains 15 residues. Germline loops: CDR1 GTSNPN, CDR2 SVGIG (reference sequence). Trimming removed 2 bases from V and 7 bases from J, with 18 bases in between. DNA of the CDR3: TGTGCCTGGAGTCCAGGGGACGGAAGGGCACAGCCCCAGCATTTT. Its translation is CAWSPGDGRAQPQHF.

The chain uses TRBV13 and TRBJ2-5; 15 nucleotides line up with TRBD2. The CDR3 sequence is 17 residues long. Germline CDR1 and CDR2: PRHDT and FYEKMQ (reference sequence). After removal of 5 bases from V and 5 bases from J, the junction contained 9 bases not matched to a gene. The CDR3 loop is CASSGRTSGGAGETQYF. DNA of the CDR3: TGTGCCAGCAGCGGAAGGACTAGCGGGGGGGCCGGGGAGACCCAGTACTTC.

The chain combines TRBV29-1 with TRBJ1-2; a weak D match, TRBD1 (5 bases). The CDR3 is 13 amino acids. Germline lookup yields CDR1 SQVTM and CDR2 ANQGSEA. V was cut by 5 bases and J by 4 bases, with 14 bases left in between. In nucleotides, the CDR3 is TGCAGCGTTCGGGACCCTTTGGGCTATGGCTACACCTTC. This gives the protein CSVRDPLGYGYTF.

This clone was recorded only once. This sequence joins TRBV7-9 and TRBJ2-5; D may be TRBD1 or TRBD2 (5 bases each). The CDR3 loop spans 15 amino acids. Trimming stripped 6 bases from V and 5 bases from J, with 19 bases between. Germline V gene sequence: CDR1 SEHNR, CDR2 FQNEAQ (reference sequence). The CDR3 coding sequence is TGTGCCAGCAGACCCGAGGGGATGCTTTACGAGACCCAGTACTTC. It specifies CASRPEGMLYETQYF.